This T cell receptor beta chain was documented in a study of T cell therapy after organ transplantation (dated by TCRdb to about 2019). Background on the whole study: The therapy products consisted of autologous CMV-specific T cells grown in vitro for 2 to 3 weeks using a peptide pool of 30 HLA class I and II CMV epitopes. Pretherapy peripheral blood samples were collected before commencement of T cell therapy. Of the 10 to 11 patients, only seven or eight had long-term post-therapy samples available. Most of the ten patients were classed as clinical responders and two as nonresponders. An open-label phase I trial of autologous CMV-specific adoptive T cell therapy in solid-organ transplant recipients was the basis for the study, which was a follow-up TRBV repertoire analysis. Patients received a median of 1.92 x 10^8 CMV-specific T cells across 2 to 6 intravenous infusions. Patients were given up to 6 doses of T cells at 2-week intervals and were followed for 25 to 35 weeks after finishing therapy.

The immunoSEQ two-step, bias-controlled multiplex PCR assay was used to amplify TRB CDR3 regions from genomic DNA. CDR3 libraries were sequenced on an Illumina NextSeq 500. As for how the authors treated the data: Initial alignment and bioinformatics, including bias normalization against synthetic CDR3 analogs, were performed with the immunoSEQ Analyzer platform. V, D and J gene annotation followed the IMGT database definitions. VDJtools version 1.1.10 and the R package tcR version 2.2.1.11 were used with default settings for further TRBV analyses. For the GLIPH analysis, version 1.0 was run with default settings. Significant clonotype frequency changes were tested by 2-sided binomial test with Benjamini-Hochberg correction (alpha = 0.01) in CDR3 sequences with at least 5 reads. The source is immuneACCESS, and TCRdb retained only in-frame sequences with V and J called. Part of the clones is not carried over; for the studies checked, unresolved V genes explain less than half of this, and the remainder is unexplained. D and trimming were read from the DNA, whereas the V and J calls and clone size are those reported in that table. Present in this sample are some 47,000 clones, approximately 94% of which were seen just once. About 3.4% of the sample is held by the ten biggest clonotypes.

Overall study results and their limits: Nonresponders showed marked pretherapy clonal expansions with minimal repertoire change after therapy. Few detected expansions in nonresponders may reflect reduced sample coverage from poor CD8+ T cell yield. Reconstitution after therapy appeared to involve both transferred clonotypes and endogenous clonotypes that were not detected in the therapy products. Fold change in CD8 clonality after therapy inversely correlated with pretherapy clonality, suggesting less biased repertoires were more receptive to remodeling. Because the cohort was small, confounders such as concurrent antirejection and antiviral medications could not be assessed.

Per the germline V gene, LGHNA is the CDR1 and YSLEER is the CDR2. From the cysteine up to the phenylalanine, the CDR3 has a length of 15 residues. Kept here is only the CDR3 DNA, which spans 45 bases and is read in frame from base 1. Trimming takes 0 bases from V and 4 bases from J, and the germline ends sit 12 bases apart. Regarding this clone: Its antigen is currently not known. Base qualities are not at hand, and no much larger clone is one base apart.

What the time point label conveys for this sample: before start of T cell therapy. Solid-organ transplant recipients with drug-resistant/recurrent cytomegalovirus were included as patients. Around nine of the trial participants were picked for repertoire analysis depending on whether post-therapy peripheral blood mononuclear cells were available. A BD FACSAria III was used to sort viable CD3+CD8+CD4- lymphocytes from PBMCs. The Qiagen DNeasy Kit was used to extract genomic DNA from sorted cells. The receptor was isolated from a human patient who had received a solid organ transplant and had CMV disease. The chain is assembled from TRBV4-3 and TRBJ1-1, and the D gene may be TRBD1, 5 bases matching. Sequences were derived from CD8+ T cells from blood, sampled before autologous CMV-specific T cell therapy. The sequenced DNA is TGCGCCAGCAGCCAAGATTGGGGGGGAAGCACTGAAGCTTTCTTT. It is translated as CASSQDWGGSTEAFF.